A single sample is the source of the 9 T cell receptor beta chains below, sequenced in a study of shared clonotypes between healthy human individuals. TCRdb's copy holds only in-frame clones and misses some; the assay was immunoSEQ multiplex PCR. The sample includes more than 500,000 clones, approximately 95% seen only once; the top ten take 0.05% to 0.08%. Input material: naive CD4+ T cells sorted from blood. The subset was: CD45RA+ positively selected. The receptor set was obtained from a woman aged 25 to 45 in good health.

This rearrangement joins TRBV15 to TRBJ1-2; 8 positions agree with TRBD1. The germline gives CDR1 LNHNV, CDR2 YYDKDF (reference sequence). V was pared by 3 bases and J by 7 bases, with 10 bases of the junction left unmatched. There are 15 residues in the CDR3. The CDR3 nucleotides read TGTGCCACCAGCAGGCTTCGACAGGGGCTGTCTGGCTACACCTTC. This codes for CATSRLRQGLSGYTF.

CDR3 in DNA: TGTGCCAGCAGCTCTACTATTATGAGAGTCGATGAGCAGTTCTTC. Amino acid sequence: CASSSTIMRVDEQFF. The V gene is TRBV7-8, the J gene TRBJ2-1; no reliable D call. The germline V and J ends were trimmed by 4 bases and 8 bases, with 18 bases remaining between them. The CDR3 runs 15 residues. The V gene's germline CDR1 is SGHVS and CDR2 FQNEAQ.

The rearrangement links TRBV21-1 to TRBJ2-7. TRBV21-1 is assigned pseudogene status. The CDR3 runs 13 residues. The CDR3 nucleotides are TGTGCCAGCAGCAAAGGGGTCGTAAAGGAGCAGTACTTC. Protein sequence: CASSKGVVKEQYF.

This clone was observed once. The chain uses TRBV11-2 and TRBJ2-7; D unresolved. Trimming removed 1 base from V and 3 bases from J, with 7 bases in between. The germline V gene encodes CDR1 SGHAT and CDR2 FQNNGV. The CDR3 totals 13 residues. The CDR3 region has the DNA TGTGCCAGCAGCTTAGTAAACCTCTACGAGCAGTACTTC. This gives the protein CASSLVNLYEQYF. The complete variable domain, with remaining parts taken from reference TRBV11-2 and TRBJ2-7, reads EAGVAQSPRYKIIEKRQSVAFWCNPISGHATLYWYQQILGQGPKLLIQFQNNGVVDDSQLPKDRFSAERLKGVDSTLKIQPAKLEDSAVYLCASSLVNLYEQYFGPGTRLTVT.

The chain recombines TRBV4-1 with TRBJ2-5; D remains unclear. The CDR3 sequence is 16 residues long. From germline, CDR1 is MGHRA and CDR2 YSYEKL. Deletions cut 4 bases from V and 0 bases from J, with 15 bases between. In DNA, the CDR3 is TGCGCCAGCAGCCGGCGACCCATCACGTACCAAGAGACCCAGTACTTC. Protein product: CASSRRPITYQETQYF.

Here the CDR3 reads CASRPLAQQGYTF. In DNA, the CDR3 is TGTGCCAGCAGGCCGTTAGCGCAGCAGGGCTACACCTTC. The chain is built from TRBV27 and TRBJ1-2; unclear D gene. Germline assignment: CDR1 MNHEY and CDR2 SMNVEV (reference sequence). The CDR3 covers 13 residues. Trimming stripped 6 bases from V and 8 bases from J, with 16 bases between.

This chain links TRBV29-1 with TRBJ2-1; D is tentatively TRBD1 or TRBD2 (6 bases each). This CDR3 comprises 16 residues. CDR1 is SQVTM and CDR2 is ANQGSEA in the germline V gene. Deletions cut 7 bases from V and 5 bases from J, with 24 bases between. The CDR3 DNA reads TGCAGCGCCGAGGGGGGAATAGGCACCCCTGACAATGAGCAGTTCTTC. Its translation: CSAEGGIGTPDNEQFF.

The chain recombines TRBV19 with TRBJ2-6; 7 bases are a match to TRBD1. Germline CDR1 LNHDA, CDR2 SQIVND (reference sequence). The J segment lost 0 bases and the V segment lost 4 bases, leaving 9 bases of the junction unmatched. CDR3 size: 18 residues. CDR3 bases: TGTGCCAGTAGTAACTTGGGACAGACTTTCTCTGGGGCCAACGTCCTGACTTTC. Translated, it gives CASSNLGQTFSGANVLTF.

This chain links TRBV28 with TRBJ1-4, with TRBD1 matching 8 bases. The V segment lost 4 bases and the J segment 8 bases; nucleotides outside the gene matches: 9. CDR1 and CDR2 (germline): MDHEN, SYDVKM. There are 15 residues in the CDR3. Here the CDR3 reads CASSYGQGGREKLFF. The DNA of the CDR3 is TGTGCCAGCAGTTACGGACAGGGTGGGAGGGAAAAACTGTTTTTT.